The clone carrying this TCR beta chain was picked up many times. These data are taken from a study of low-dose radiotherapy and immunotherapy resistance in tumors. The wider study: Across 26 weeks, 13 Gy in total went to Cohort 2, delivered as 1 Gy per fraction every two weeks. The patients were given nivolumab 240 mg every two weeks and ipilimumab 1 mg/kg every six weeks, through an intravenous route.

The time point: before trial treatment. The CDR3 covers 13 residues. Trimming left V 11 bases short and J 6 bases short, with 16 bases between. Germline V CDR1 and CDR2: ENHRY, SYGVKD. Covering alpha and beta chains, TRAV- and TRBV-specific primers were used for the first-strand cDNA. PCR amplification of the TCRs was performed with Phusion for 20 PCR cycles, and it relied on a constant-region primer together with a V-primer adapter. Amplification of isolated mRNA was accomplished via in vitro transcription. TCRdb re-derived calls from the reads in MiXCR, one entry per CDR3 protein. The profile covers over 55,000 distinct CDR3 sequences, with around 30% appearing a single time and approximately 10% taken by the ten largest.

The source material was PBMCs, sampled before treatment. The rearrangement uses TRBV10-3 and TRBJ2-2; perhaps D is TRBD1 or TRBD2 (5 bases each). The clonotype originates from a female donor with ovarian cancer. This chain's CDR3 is CAARGDRAGELFF. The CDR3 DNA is TGTGCCGCCCGAGGGGATCGGGCCGGGGAGCTGTTTTTT.